This T cell receptor (beta chain) was captured by sequencing in a study of blood T cell repertoires in COVID-19. On the study more broadly: COVID-19 samples, acute and convalescent, were from the United States, Italy and Spain. Sample material is recorded as cDNA or gDNA derived from T cells, B-cell-depleted T cells, or PBMCs.

The authors' processing: Researchers report that nucleated cell counts were estimated from reference gene primer amplification. Data came from immunoSEQ multiplex PCR; TCRdb stores just in-frame clones and leaves some out. The V and J calls and clone size were taken over from that table, and D and trimming were inferred from the DNA. Of 120,000 to 150,000 clones listed, 76% are singletons. The CDR3 runs to 15 residues. Trimming shortened V by 6 bases and J by 0 bases, and 12 bases separated the two germline ends. CDR1 is SEHNR, CDR2 FQNEAQ, per germline (reference sequence). The material sequenced was peripheral blood. The sequence was collected from a man aged 55 to 70 with acute or convalescent COVID-19. The rearrangement links TRBV7-9 to TRBJ2-1, with D hard to call. CDR3 protein: CASSLTGSSYNEQFF. DNA for the CDR3: TGTGCCAGCAGTCTGACTGGAAGCTCCTACAATGAGCAGTTCTTC.